The rows below give T cell receptor beta chains drawn from one sample of a study of blood T cell repertoires in COVID-19. Libraries were prepared by immunoSEQ multiplex PCR; TCRdb keeps only in-frame clonotypes and omits some of them. Of roughly 120,000 clones in the sample, about two thirds were seen once. Sequences were obtained from peripheral blood. The receptors derive from a human donor with acute or convalescent COVID-19. The donor label of this sample is uncertain. The CDR3 runs from the conserved cysteine through the conserved F or W. The order of the fields is V gene, D gene, J gene, clone size, CDR3 DNA, CDR3 protein. The D gene is left open where the match is weak. A row's size may be missing; if present it is once, few, many or a size class.

V: TRBV14; D: -; J: TRBJ2-6; size: few; DNA: TGTGCCAGCAGCCGTTTTGGCTTTGCTCCCCCAACGGGGGCCAACGTCCTGACTTTC; CDR3: CASSRFGFAPPTGANVLTF
V: TRBV30; D: TRBD1; J: TRBJ1-1; size: -; DNA: TGTGCCTGGAGGTTCACAGGGGGCTTCTATAGCACTGAAGCTTTCTTT; CDR3: CAWRFTGGFYSTEAFF
V: TRBV5-6; D: -; J: TRBJ1-4; size: few; DNA: TGTGCCAGCAGCTCGTACAGGGTAGGCGAAAAACTGTTTTTT; CDR3: CASSSYRVGEKLFF
V: TRBV18; D: TRBD1; J: TRBJ1-1; size: -; DNA: TGTGCCAGCTCACCACCAGAGGGGACAGGGGGCCTTATGAACACTGAAGCTTTCTTT; CDR3: CASSPPEGTGGLMNTEAFF
V: TRBV9; D: TRBD1; J: TRBJ2-2; size: few; DNA: TGTGCCAGCAGCGTAGGGGACAGGGGGCGCTTCCTCGGGGAGCTGTTTTTT; CDR3: CASSVGDRGRFLGELFF
V: TRBV6-6; D: TRBD1; J: TRBJ2-5; size: -; DNA: TGTGCCAGCAGTTACGACTCCAGGGGGCCGGAGACCCAGTACTTC; CDR3: CASSYDSRGPETQYF
V: TRBV13; D: TRBD1; J: TRBJ1-1; size: few; DNA: TGTGCCAGCAGCCGGGACAGGGGAGGGAACACTGAAGCTTTCTTT; CDR3: CASSRDRGGNTEAFF
V: TRBV6-5; D: TRBD1; J: TRBJ2-1; size: -; DNA: TGTGCCAGCAGTTACTCCCGGGACAGGGTCTACAATGAGCAGTTCTTC; CDR3: CASSYSRDRVYNEQFF
V: TRBV18; D: TRBD2; J: TRBJ2-3; size: -; DNA: TGTGCCAGCTCACCACTTCTAGCGGGGGGGCCAGATACGCAGTATTTT; CDR3: CASSPLLAGGPDTQYF
V: TRBV7-9; D: -; J: TRBJ1-4; size: -; DNA: TGTGCCAGCAGCGCACAGGCGAGGCACGCCGGAGAAAAACTGTTTTTT; CDR3: CASSAQARHAGEKLFF
V: TRBV5-1; D: -; J: TRBJ2-2; size: -; DNA: TGCGCCAGCAGCTTGGTTCCCGGCACCGGGGAGCTGTTTTTT; CDR3: CASSLVPGTGELFF
V: TRBV7-2; D: -; J: TRBJ2-5; size: -; DNA: TGTGCCAGCAGCTTAGTTGCGGCATTTCAAGAGACCCAGTACTTC; CDR3: CASSLVAAFQETQYF
V: TRBV6-1; D: -; J: TRBJ1-6; size: -; DNA: TGTGCCAGCAGTGAAGGTCACAGGGACCATTCACCCCTCCACTTT; CDR3: CASSEGHRDHSPLHF
V: TRBV18; D: TRBD1; J: TRBJ2-5; size: -; DNA: TGTGCCAGCTCATCGGGACAGGGGGCGAAAGAGACCCAGTACTTC; CDR3: CASSSGQGAKETQYF
V: TRBV5-1; D: TRBD1; J: TRBJ2-5; size: -; DNA: TGCGCCAGCAGCAAAGGGACAGGGGCCGAAGAGACCCAGTACTTC; CDR3: CASSKGTGAEETQYF
V: TRBV7-3; D: TRBD2; J: TRBJ2-3; size: -; DNA: TGTGCCAGCAGCTTAACGGCGGGGGGCACAGATACGCAGTATTTT; CDR3: CASSLTAGGTDTQYF
V: TRBV27; D: -; J: TRBJ2-5; size: -; DNA: TGTGCCAGCAGGGGAGAAGGGTTACAAGTAGGGACCCAGTACTTC; CDR3: CASRGEGLQVGTQYF
V: TRBV2; D: TRBD1; J: TRBJ1-4; size: -; DNA: TGTGCCAGCACGATAAACACAGGGGCAACTAATGAAAAACTGTTTTTT; CDR3: CASTINTGATNEKLFF
V: TRBV30; D: -; J: TRBJ1-5; size: -; DNA: TGTGCCTGGAGCCGGAGCCTGAGCAATCAGCCCCAGCATTTT; CDR3: CAWSRSLSNQPQHF
V: TRBV19; D: -; J: TRBJ1-6; size: -; DNA: TGTGCCAGTAGTAGGGCTGATAATTCACCCCTCCACTTT; CDR3: CASSRADNSPLHF
V: TRBV9; D: -; J: TRBJ2-3; size: -; DNA: TGTGCCAGCAGCGTAGCTCACCTAAGCACAGATACGCAGTATTTT; CDR3: CASSVAHLSTDTQYF
V: TRBV4-1; D: -; J: TRBJ1-3; size: once; DNA: TGCGCCAGCAGCCACCTGGGCCTCTCTGGAAACACCATATATTTT; CDR3: CASSHLGLSGNTIYF
V: TRBV11-2; D: -; J: TRBJ1-5; size: -; DNA: TGTGCCAGCAGCCAAATAGGCGGGCCTCGGCAGCCCCAGCATTTT; CDR3: CASSQIGGPRQPQHF
V: TRBV7-8; D: TRBD2; J: TRBJ2-2; size: -; DNA: TGTGCCAGCAGCCCGGGACTAGCGGGGGGCCCGAACACCGGGGAGCTGTTTTTT; CDR3: CASSPGLAGGPNTGELFF
V: TRBV9; D: -; J: TRBJ1-1; size: -; DNA: TGTGCCAGCAGCCCCGTATCGGACACTGAAGCTTTCTTT; CDR3: CASSPVSDTEAFF
V: TRBV5-1; D: TRBD1; J: TRBJ2-2; size: -; DNA: TGCGCCAGCGGAGGGACAGGACGAGCCGGGGAGCTGTTTTTT; CDR3: CASGGTGRAGELFF
V: TRBV30; D: -; J: TRBJ1-1; size: few; DNA: TGTGCCTGGAGTCCCCGGTTGAGGGGGAGAACTGAAGCTTTCTTT; CDR3: CAWSPRLRGRTEAFF
V: TRBV30; D: -; J: TRBJ1-5; size: -; DNA: TGTGCCTGGAGTCGGCAGGACAATCAGCCCCAGCATTTT; CDR3: CAWSRQDNQPQHF
V: TRBV12-3/TRBV12-4; D: -; J: TRBJ1-3; size: -; DNA: TGTGCCAGCAGCCCGGGAAACACCATATATTTT; CDR3: CASSPGNTIYF
V: TRBV5-1; D: TRBD1; J: TRBJ2-7; size: few; DNA: TGCGCCAGCAGTCGGACAGGGGGGCTCTACGAGCAGTACTTC; CDR3: CASSRTGGLYEQYF
V: TRBV6-5; D: -; J: TRBJ1-2; size: -; DNA: TGTGCCAGCAGGGGGGGAAGATTCTATGGCTACACCTTC; CDR3: CASRGGRFYGYTF
V: TRBV7-2; D: -; J: TRBJ2-3; size: -; DNA: TGTGCCAGCAGCTTATATTCGGATACGCAGTATTTT; CDR3: CASSLYSDTQYF
V: TRBV4-1; D: -; J: TRBJ1-1; size: few; DNA: TGCGCCAGCAGCCAACCCGACATGTATGGCACTGAAGCTTTCTTT; CDR3: CASSQPDMYGTEAFF
V: TRBV5-1; D: TRBD1; J: TRBJ2-1; size: -; DNA: TGCGCCAGCAGATTGGACAGGTTGGACAATGAGCAGTTCTTC; CDR3: CASRLDRLDNEQFF
V: TRBV5-6; D: -; J: TRBJ2-5; size: -; DNA: TGTGCCAGCAGCTTGGCGCGGGGCCAAGAGACCCAGTACTTC; CDR3: CASSLARGQETQYF
V: TRBV9; D: TRBD2; J: TRBJ2-1; size: -; DNA: TGTGCCAGCAGCCCCACGACTAGCGGGGCTGAGCAGTTCTTC; CDR3: CASSPTTSGAEQFF
V: TRBV2; D: -; J: TRBJ1-1; size: -; DNA: TGTGCCAGCAGTGCCCACTCATACCTACAGGGAACTGAAGCTTTCTTT; CDR3: CASSAHSYLQGTEAFF
V: TRBV12-3/TRBV12-4; D: TRBD2; J: TRBJ2-7; size: few; DNA: TGTGCCAGCAGAAGAGGGACTATCTACGAGCAGTACTTC; CDR3: CASRRGTIYEQYF
V: TRBV24-1; D: TRBD1; J: TRBJ1-2; size: -; DNA: TGTGCCACCAGTGATGCGACAGGGTTTTGGGGCTACACCTTC; CDR3: CATSDATGFWGYTF
V: TRBV5-1; D: TRBD1; J: TRBJ2-6; size: few; DNA: TGCGCCAGCAGCTTGGGGTCAGGGGGCAAATCTGGGGCCAACGTCCTGACTTTC; CDR3: CASSLGSGGKSGANVLTF
V: TRBV7-6; D: -; J: TRBJ1-2; size: -; DNA: TGTGCCTCCCAACAGAACTATGGCTACACCTTC; CDR3: CASQQNYGYTF
V: TRBV5-1; D: -; J: TRBJ1-4; size: -; DNA: TGCGCCAGCAAGTCTCAGGGTTTTGATGAAAAACTGTTTTTT; CDR3: CASKSQGFDEKLFF
V: TRBV4-1; D: -; J: TRBJ2-5; size: -; DNA: TGCGCCAGCAGCCAAAATCCGGGACTCCAAGAGACCCAGTACTTC; CDR3: CASSQNPGLQETQYF
V: TRBV5-8; D: -; J: TRBJ2-7; size: once; DNA: TGTGCCAGCAGTCGGACTGTAAGGAGCTCCTACGAGCAGTACTTC; CDR3: CASSRTVRSSYEQYF
V: TRBV14; D: TRBD1; J: TRBJ2-6; size: -; DNA: TGTGCCAGCAGCCAAGACGAGGACAGGGGGTTCGTCTTTGGGGCCAACGTCCTGACTTTC; CDR3: CASSQDEDRGFVFGANVLTF
V: TRBV10-3; D: -; J: TRBJ2-1; size: many; DNA: TGTGCCATCAGTGAGGTCCAGGGGGGCTGGAGAGAGCAGTTCTTC; CDR3: CAISEVQGGWREQFF
V: TRBV19; D: TRBD1; J: TRBJ2-3; size: -; DNA: TGTGCCAGTAGCGTACCGGGACAGATAACAGATACGCAGTATTTT; CDR3: CASSVPGQITDTQYF
V: TRBV30; D: TRBD1; J: TRBJ2-7; size: -; DNA: TGTGCCTGGAGTCCCGGACAGGGGGCCTACGAGCAGTACTTC; CDR3: CAWSPGQGAYEQYF
V: TRBV2; D: -; J: TRBJ1-5; size: -; DNA: TGTGCCAGCAGTGTTTGGGGAGGTCAGATGCAGCCCCAGCATTTT; CDR3: CASSVWGGQMQPQHF
V: TRBV28; D: TRBD1; J: TRBJ1-2; size: -; DNA: TGTGCCAGCAGCCCACAGCGGGCAGGGGGCTGGAATGGCTACACCTTC; CDR3: CASSPQRAGGWNGYTF
V: TRBV7-2; D: TRBD1; J: TRBJ1-5; size: -; DNA: TGTGCCAGCAGCTTAGCCCCGACAGGGGACGTCAATCAGCCCCAGCATTTT; CDR3: CASSLAPTGDVNQPQHF
V: TRBV6-5; D: TRBD1; J: TRBJ1-5; size: -; DNA: TGTGCCAGCAGCTTAGGGGGCTCGGGCAATCAGCCCCAGCATTTT; CDR3: CASSLGGSGNQPQHF
V: TRBV19; D: -; J: TRBJ1-5; size: once; DNA: TGTGCCACCAAGGAGGGATCTAGCAATCAGCCCCAGCATTTT; CDR3: CATKEGSSNQPQHF
V: TRBV7-5; D: -; J: TRBJ2-5; size: -; DNA: TGTGCCAGAACCTGGCCCGGGGGAGCCTACCAAGAGACCCAGTACTTC; CDR3: CARTWPGGAYQETQYF
V: TRBV2; D: -; J: TRBJ1-1; size: -; DNA: TGTGCCAGCAGTGAACAGGGGTATGGGACTGAAGCTTTCTTT; CDR3: CASSEQGYGTEAFF
V: TRBV5-1; D: -; J: TRBJ2-1; size: few; DNA: TGCGCCAGCAGCTTGTTTGCGGGGAGCTCCTACAATGAGCAGTTCTTC; CDR3: CASSLFAGSSYNEQFF
V: TRBV5-1; D: TRBD2; J: TRBJ2-1; size: -; DNA: TGCGCCAGCAGCCCCGGACTAGCGGGGGGCAATGAGCAGTTCTTC; CDR3: CASSPGLAGGNEQFF